This T cell receptor beta chain derives from a study of neoadjuvant anti-PD-1 for oral cavity cancer. Background on the study: Most patients had three to four biweekly doses of 3 mg/kg nivolumab before resection. Patients without progression got a fourth dose around day 43.

Only a few counts were recorded for this clone. The data were produced by immunoSEQ multiplex PCR, yet TCRdb's version contains in-frame clones alone and is incomplete. The sample lists around 7,200 clones; roughly 54% were seen once. These oral cavity squamous cell carcinomas were HPV-negative and locally advanced. Trimming cost V 5 bases and J 0 bases, with 22 bases left between them. The CDR3 is 18 amino acids. Germline lookup yields CDR1 MDHEN and CDR2 SYDVKM. This rearrangement joins TRBV28 to TRBJ1-1, with D unresolved. Sequencing was performed on tumor tissue, taken before nivolumab (anti-PD-1) treatment. The clonotype comes from a person aged 40-85 years with oral cavity squamous cell carcinoma. The CDR3 loop reads CASSALPGVGFVNTEAFF. The CDR3 nucleotides read TGTGCCAGCAGTGCTCTGCCGGGAGTTGGTTTTGTGAACACTGAAGCTTTCTTT.